One sample yielded the 25 T cell receptor beta chains listed below, sequenced in a study of T cell repertoires in cytomegalovirus infection. TCRdb redid the calling of the reads with MiXCR, one entry per CDR3 protein. Of around 200,000 distinct CDR3 sequences in the sample, 17% were seen once. The sequenced sample consisted of CD8+ T cells from PBMCs. The source is a human donor in good health (CMV status not recorded). Some clones in this sample may be carry-over from other donors' samples.

This clonotype was observed a handful of times. The CDR3 region is CASSLDASGYGTEAFF. For the CDR3, the DNA is TGCGCCAGCAGCCTCGACGCGAGTGGGTACGGCACTGAAGCTTTCTTT. The chain recombines TRBV4-3 with TRBJ1-1; the D is unclear. Trimming cost V 4 bases and J 4 bases, with 19 bases left between them. The CDR3 consists of 16 residues. Germline CDR1 LGHNA, CDR2 YSLEER.

J is TRBJ1-1 and V is TRBV12-3 or TRBV12-4, with D unclear. This CDR3 region has 11 residues. Trimming left V 7 bases short and J 6 bases short, with 9 bases between. Here the CDR3 DNA reads TGTGCCAGCACCGTTAACGCTGAAGCTTTCTTT. It is translated as CASTVNAEAFF.

There are a few counts of this clonotype. The genes are TRBV19 and TRBJ1-1; D remains unclear. Trimming shortened V by 3 bases and J by 4 bases, and 12 bases separated the two germline ends. Germline CDR1 is LNHDA and CDR2 is SQIVND (reference sequence). This CDR3 spans 14 amino acids. Here the CDR3 DNA reads TGTGCCAGTAGTATGCTAGGGTTCGGCACTGAAGCTTTCTTT. Its translation: CASSMLGFGTEAFF.

The V call is TRBV28, the J call TRBJ1-5, with D perhaps TRBD1 (5 bases). The CDR3 sequence is 14 residues long. The germline V gene encodes CDR1 MDHEN and CDR2 SYDVKM. The V end was cut by 3 bases, the J end by 4 bases, with 10 bases between. DNA for the CDR3: TGTGCCAGCAGTTTGCGACAGAAGAATCAGCCCCAGCATTTT. Translating gives CASSLRQKNQPQHF.

The sample holds a few counts of this clonotype. The J gene is TRBJ2-7, the V gene TRBV6-2 or TRBV6-3, with D uncertain. CDR1 is MNHEY and CDR2 is SVGEGT in the germline V gene. The V gene lost 2 bases and the J gene lost 4 bases, with 9 bases spanning the gap. There are 13 residues in the CDR3. The CDR3 sequence is CASSYKRVYEQYF. CDR3 nucleotides: TGTGCCAGCAGTTACAAAAGGGTGTACGAGCAGTACTTC.

This clonotype was detected many times. This chain joins TRBV7-2 and TRBJ2-1; D unclear. Looked up from germline, CDR1 is SGHTA and CDR2 is FQGNSA. CDR3 length equals 11 residues. V lost 5 bases and J 5 bases, leaving 4 bases between the germline ends. In DNA form, the CDR3 reads TGTGCCAGCAGCGATAACAATGAGCAGTTCTTC. It specifies CASSDNNEQFF. Complete variable domain (other parts from reference TRBV7-2 and TRBJ2-1): GAGVSQSPSNKVTEKGKDVELRCDPISGHTALYWYRQSLGQGLEFLIYFQGNSAPDKSGLPSDRFSAERTGGSVSTLTIQRTQQEDSAVYLCASSDNNEQFFGPGTRLTVL.

The V and J genes are TRBV28 and TRBJ2-2; no clear D gene. Trimming removed 4 bases from V and 4 bases from J, with 13 bases in between. Germline loops: CDR1 MDHEN, CDR2 SYDVKM. This CDR3 spans 15 amino acids. The CDR3 bases are TGTGCCAGCAGTTCCCCGGACCCGGGCACCGGGGAGCTGTTTTTT. Encoded protein: CASSSPDPGTGELFF.

A few counts support this clonotype. The chain links TRBV6-2 or TRBV6-3 to TRBJ1-1; TRBD1 might be the D (6 bases). Trimming took off 2 bases at V and 5 bases at J, with 12 bases between the two ends. There are 14 residues in the CDR3. Germline V gives CDR1 MNHEY, CDR2 SVGEGT. The CDR3 DNA follows: TGTGCCAGCAGTTACGCGAGCGGGACAACTGAAGCTTTCTTT. Protein: CASSYASGTTEAFF.

This rearrangement joins TRBV7-2 to TRBJ1-2; 9 bases line up with TRBD1. This CDR3 comprises 12 residues. The germline V gene has CDR1 SGHTA and CDR2 FQGNSA. The ends lost 5 bases at V and 12 bases at J; junction bases unmatched: 7. The CDR3 region is CASSQGTGLDTF. For the CDR3, the DNA is TGTGCCAGCAGCCAGGGGACAGGGTTAGACACCTTC.

The sample holds a few counts of this clonotype. V usage is TRBV7-9 and J usage is TRBJ1-5; D is undetermined. This CDR3 has 15 residues. Germline V gene lookup returns CDR1 SEHNR and CDR2 FQNEAQ (reference sequence). V gave up 5 bases and J gave up 4 bases, with 15 bases separating them. CDR3 region: CASSPDGIGNQPQHF. CDR3 coding DNA: TGTGCCAGCAGCCCGGACGGGATAGGGAATCAGCCCCAGCATTTT.

This chain links TRBV7-9 with TRBJ2-7; the match to TRBD1 covers 7 bases. CDR1 and CDR2 (germline): SEHNR, FQNEAQ (reference sequence). V trimming: 5 bases; J trimming: 3 bases; junction bases outside the gene matches: 10. The CDR3 covers 15 residues. CDR3 nucleotides: TGTGCCAGCAGCGGCCGACAGGGTCACGTCTACGAGCAGTACTTC. Translated, it gives CASSGRQGHVYEQYF.

This clonotype was found a few times. This chain uses TRBV7-9 with TRBJ1-4; D is undetermined. V was shortened by 4 bases and J by 7 bases, with 10 bases between the two germline ends. In germline, CDR1 is SEHNR, CDR2 FQNEAQ (reference sequence). The CDR3 runs to 13 residues. The CDR3: CASSSAFGEKLFF. Here the CDR3 DNA reads TGTGCCAGCAGCTCCGCTTTTGGTGAAAAACTGTTTTTT.

The rearrangement uses TRBV12-3 or TRBV12-4 and TRBJ2-7, with D perhaps assigned TRBD1 or TRBD2 (6 bases each). This CDR3 contains 14 residues. V lost 3 bases, J lost 5 bases, and 14 bases lay in between. The CDR3 DNA follows: TGTGCCAGCAGTTTCGGAAGGGGGGCGGACGAGCAGTACTTC. Protein sequence: CASSFGRGADEQYF.

The rearrangement links TRBV7-9 to TRBJ2-1; D is unresolved. The length of the CDR3 is 13 residues. V gave up 9 bases and J gave up 2 bases, with 11 bases separating them. Germline V gives CDR1 SEHNR, CDR2 FQNEAQ (reference sequence). Here the CDR3 reads CASTPRAYNEQFF. CDR3 DNA: TGTGCCAGTACCCCACGGGCCTACAATGAGCAGTTCTTC.

This clonotype was counted between two and nine times. The rearrangement uses TRBV6-5 and TRBJ2-5, with 7 bases that match TRBD2. In germline, CDR1 is MNHEY, CDR2 SVGAGI. V shed 0 bases, J shed 5 bases, and the junction held 6 bases outside the gene matches. The CDR3 is 15 amino acids. CDR3 nucleotides: TGTGCCAGCAGTTACTCGACGGGGGGAGAGGAGACCCAGTACTTC. This codes for CASSYSTGGEETQYF.

This clonotype was recorded many times. The chain joins TRBV7-9 to TRBJ1-1, with D unresolved. The CDR3 extends over 13 amino acids. Germline V CDR1 and CDR2: SEHNR, FQNEAQ (reference sequence). V shed 1 base and J shed 7 bases, with 10 bases lying between them. The CDR3 here is CASSLGTAFEAFF. The CDR3 nucleotides read TGTGCCAGCAGCTTAGGAACAGCGTTTGAAGCTTTCTTT.

This chain connects TRBV4-1 to TRBJ2-2; D may be TRBD1 (6 bases). The V gene's germline CDR1 is MGHRA and CDR2 YSYEKL. V dropped 3 bases and J dropped 1 base, with 12 bases sitting between them. CDR3 size: 16 residues. The CDR3 spells CASSQEQGMNTGELFF. DNA of the CDR3: TGCGCCAGCAGCCAGGAACAGGGAATGAACACCGGGGAGCTGTTTTTT.

The chain couples TRBV28 to TRBJ1-2; the D gene is possibly TRBD1 (5 bases). This CDR3 is 15 amino acids long. V was clipped by 6 bases and J by 8 bases, with 22 bases between them. The V gene's germline CDR1 is MDHEN and CDR2 SYDVKM. The CDR3 reads CASRDPGASSRGYTF. CDR3 sequence (DNA): TGTGCCAGCAGGGACCCTGGGGCTTCCTCTAGGGGCTACACCTTC.

The chain combines TRBV6-6 with TRBJ2-2; possible D gene TRBD1, 6 bases. The CDR3 sequence is 15 residues long. V dropped 6 bases and J dropped 2 bases, with 13 bases sitting between them. In germline, CDR1 is MNHNY, CDR2 SVGAGI (reference sequence). CDR3 protein: CASSWGQANTGELFF. The CDR3 DNA reads as TGTGCCAGCAGCTGGGGACAAGCTAACACCGGGGAGCTGTTTTTT.

J is TRBJ1-1 and V is TRBV6-5; no clear D. Germline V lookup: CDR1 MNHEY, CDR2 SVGAGI. Deletions cut 0 bases from V and 0 bases from J, with 23 bases between. The CDR3 has 20 residues. CDR3 in amino acids: CASSYSNDGRQRPMNTEAFF. The CDR3 coding sequence is TGTGCCAGCAGTTACTCGAACGACGGGCGTCAGCGACCGATGAACACTGAAGCTTTCTTT.

The sample holds a few counts of this clonotype. V gene TRBV6-2 or TRBV6-3 combines with J gene TRBJ2-3; D not resolved. The CDR3 is made up of 13 amino acids. Trimming removed 0 bases at V and 4 bases at J, with 5 bases between. Germline CDR1 is MNHEY and CDR2 is SVGEGT. CDR3 nucleotides: TGTGCCAGCAGTTACTCAATCTCAGATACGCAGTATTTT. Its translation: CASSYSISDTQYF.

The chain joins TRBV14 to TRBJ1-1; D possibly corresponds to TRBD1 (5 bases). The CDR3 contains 15 residues. The ends were cut back, 0 bases at V and 1 base at J, with 9 bases in the middle. Germline V gene data show CDR1 as SGHDN and CDR2 as FVKESK. CDR3 region: CASSQEGRRNTEAFF. In DNA form, the CDR3 reads TGTGCCAGCAGCCAAGAGGGACGCCGGAACACTGAAGCTTTCTTT.

This clonotype has a handful of counts. The V call is TRBV7-9, the J call TRBJ1-5, with a weak D call TRBD1 (6 bases). Trimming removed 5 bases from V and 6 bases from J, with 14 bases in between. This CDR3 contains 14 residues. Germline lookup yields CDR1 SEHNR and CDR2 FQNEAQ (reference sequence). Here the CDR3 DNA reads TGTGCCAGCAGCCCCCCAGGGGATAGTCAGCCCCAGCATTTT. Translation: CASSPPGDSQPQHF.

This clonotype was observed at least ten times. The chain joins TRBV7-9 to TRBJ2-1; D is unresolved. Germline CDR1 is SEHNR and CDR2 is FQNEAQ (reference sequence). The V gene lost 4 bases and the J gene lost 1 base, with 17 bases spanning the gap. The CDR3 sequence is 17 residues long. CDR3 nucleotides: TGTGCCAGCAGCTCCCCGGGTCAGGCGTATTCCTACAATGAGCAGTTCTTC. It codes for CASSSPGQAYSYNEQFF. Based on the CDR3 plus reference TRBV7-9 and TRBJ2-1, the full variable domain is DTGVSQNPRHKITKRGQNVTFRCDPISEHNRLYWYRQTLGQGPEFLTYFQNEAQLEKSRLLSDRFSAERPKGSFSTLEIQRTEQGDSAMYLCASSSPGQAYSYNEQFFGPGTRLTVL.

The chain links TRBV28 to TRBJ1-5; no clear D gene. Germline CDR1 and CDR2: MDHEN and SYDVKM. V shed 2 bases and J shed 7 bases, with 9 bases lying between them. This CDR3 is built from 13 residues. CDR3 amino acids: CASSLPSEQPQHF. The CDR3, as DNA: TGTGCCAGCAGTTTACCCTCGGAGCAGCCCCAGCATTTT.